This T cell receptor beta chain was identified in a study of radiotherapy plus CTLA-4 blockade in lung cancer. Concerning this clone itself: Its antigen is still unknown.

Lung cancer patients with chemo-refractory metastatic non-small-cell disease were given focal radiation plus CTLA-4 blockade with ipilimumab. Germline lookup yields CDR1 WNHNN and CDR2 SYGVQD (reference sequence). CDR3 length equals 17 residues. The J segment lost 3 bases and the V segment lost 7 bases, leaving 9 bases of the junction unmatched. Sequenced by immunoSEQ multiplex PCR; TCRdb stores in-frame clones only, minus some. Here the sample spans approximately 80,000 clones, less than 85% being singletons. The study's findings and limits: There was expansion of tumor-derived TCR clones in blood after radiotherapy plus ipilimumab.

The receptor was isolated from a human donor with non-small cell lung cancer whose response to radiotherapy plus ipilimumab could not be evaluated. This specimen was peripheral blood, taken from a patient treated with radiotherapy plus ipilimumab. J is TRBJ2-2 and V is TRBV10-1; 12 bases are a match to TRBD1. The CDR3: CASNSGTGGSDTGELFF. The CDR3 nucleotides read TGCGCCAGCAATAGCGGGACAGGGGGCTCGGACACCGGGGAGCTGTTTTTT.